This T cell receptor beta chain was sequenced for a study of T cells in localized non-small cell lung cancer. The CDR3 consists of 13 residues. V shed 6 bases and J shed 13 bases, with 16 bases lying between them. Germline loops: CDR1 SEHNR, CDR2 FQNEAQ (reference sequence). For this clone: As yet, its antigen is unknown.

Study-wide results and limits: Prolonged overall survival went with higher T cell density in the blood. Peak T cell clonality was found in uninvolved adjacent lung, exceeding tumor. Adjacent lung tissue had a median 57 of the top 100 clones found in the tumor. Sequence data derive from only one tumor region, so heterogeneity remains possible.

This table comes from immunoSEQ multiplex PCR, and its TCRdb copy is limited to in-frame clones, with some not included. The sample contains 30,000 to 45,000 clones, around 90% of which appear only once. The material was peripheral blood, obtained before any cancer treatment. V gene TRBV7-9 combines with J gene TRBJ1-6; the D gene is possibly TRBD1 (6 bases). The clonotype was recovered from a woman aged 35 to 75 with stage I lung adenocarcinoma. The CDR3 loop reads CASRYGGRSPLHF. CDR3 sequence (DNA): TGTGCCAGCAGGTACGGGGGCCGCTCTCCCCTCCACTTT.